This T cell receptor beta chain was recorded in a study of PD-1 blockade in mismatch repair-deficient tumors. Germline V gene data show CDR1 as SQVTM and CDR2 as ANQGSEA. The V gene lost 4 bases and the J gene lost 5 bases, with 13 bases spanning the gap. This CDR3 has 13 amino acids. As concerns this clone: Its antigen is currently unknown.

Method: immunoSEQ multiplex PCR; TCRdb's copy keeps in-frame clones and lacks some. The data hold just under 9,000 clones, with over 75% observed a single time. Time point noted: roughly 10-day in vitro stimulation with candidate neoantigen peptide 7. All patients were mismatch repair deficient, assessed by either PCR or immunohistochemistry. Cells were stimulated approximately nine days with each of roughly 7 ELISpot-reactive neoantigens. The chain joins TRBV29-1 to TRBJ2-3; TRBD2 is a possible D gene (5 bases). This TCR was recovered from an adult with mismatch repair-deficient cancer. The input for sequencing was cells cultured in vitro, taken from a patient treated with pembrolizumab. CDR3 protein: CSVVGGLIDTQYF. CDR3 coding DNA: TGCAGCGTTGTTGGCGGGCTAATAGATACGCAGTATTTT.